This passage covers 3 T cell receptor beta chains from one sample sequenced in a study of blood T cell repertoires in COVID-19. Assay: immunoSEQ multiplex PCR; the TCRdb copy retains only in-frame clones and omits some. Among 220,000 or so clones listed, 89% were seen once. The sequencing input was peripheral blood. The origin of the receptors is a man aged 60 to 75 who had recovered from COVID-19.

Comments on this clone: Other DNA sequences from this sample encode an identical CDR3 as well. V gene TRBV19 combines with J gene TRBJ1-1; D perhaps matches TRBD1 (5 bases). Germline V gene data show CDR1 as LNHDA and CDR2 as SQIVND (reference sequence). This CDR3 region has 14 residues. Trimming took off 2 bases at V and 0 bases at J, with 7 bases between the two ends. This chain's CDR3 is CASSITGMNTEAFF. The CDR3 nucleotides are TGTGCCAGTAGTATAACAGGTATGAACACTGAAGCTTTCTTT.

This chain links TRBV2 with TRBJ2-5; D may be TRBD2 (5 bases). CDR1 is SNHLY and CDR2 is FYNNEI in the germline V gene. This CDR3 has 14 amino acids. Trimming cost V 10 bases and J 5 bases, with 20 bases left between them. The DNA of the CDR3 is TGTGCCACCATGAAGTCCGGCGGGTGGGAGACCCAGTACTTC. It specifies CATMKSGGWETQYF.

In its sample, this clone was seen once. The rearrangement uses TRBV27 and TRBJ2-7; 9 bases line up with TRBD1. CDR3 length: 15 residues. V lost 5 bases and J lost 3; bases outside the gene matches: 8. Germline lookup yields CDR1 MNHEY and CDR2 SMNVEV (reference sequence). CDR3 DNA: TGTGCCAGCAGTCTAGGGACAGGGTATAGCTACGAGCAGTACTTC. Its translation is CASSLGTGYSYEQYF.